The T cell receptor (beta chain) described here comes from a study of T cells expressing NK-cell markers (dated by TCRdb to the early 2020s). At the level of the whole study: In sorted CD3+CD56+NKG2C+, CD3+CD56+NKG2C- and CD3+CD56-NKG2C+ T-cell subsets from several donors, TCR beta-chain repertoires were profiled. Among the eight sequenced donors, seven were HCMV-seropositive and one was HCMV-seronegative. All eight donors whose samples were sequenced were randomly selected healthy volunteers, three of them men and five women. Sequencing of the libraries produced 2 x 150 bp reads on Illumina HiSeq 2000/2500, MiSeq or NextSeq. General findings and caveats noted by the study authors: Those dominant clonotypes were again the most abundant among CD3+CD56-NKG2C+ cells in a few donors, at about 25-65%. For 6 or 7 donors, the dominant CD3+CD56+NKG2C+ clonotypes were among the top 10 CD8+ clonotypes and accounted for about 1.0-8% of CD8+ T cells. It remained unclear whether the expanded NKG2C-expressing T cell clones were specific for HCMV antigens.

Sequenced on an Illumina HiSeq 2000. The TCR beta cDNA libraries were made using 5'RACE template switching, a step that added both a universal primer site and unique molecular identifiers. Synthesis of cDNA was primed from the TCR beta constant segment and was followed by two consecutive PCR amplification steps. Turning to the authors' computational methods: MIGEC was used to demultiplex reads and group reads by UMI, and MiTCR was used to assemble and quantify clonotypes. To exclude erroneous sequences, only TCR cDNA sequences supported by at least two reads were retained. The tcR package was used for downstream repertoire analysis, and clonotypes were matched between fractions using CDR3 nucleotide sequence together with V segment. VDJmatch was used to annotate antigen specificity against VDJdb, with one amino acid substitution in CDR3 allowed. The reads, reprocessed by TCRdb, yield one row per CDR3 protein sequence and no DNA. TCRdb, rather than the study authors, made the V and J calls. This sample's table carries approximately 460,000 distinct CDR3 sequences. The ten largest clones take up under 7.5% of the sample.

HCMV-specific IgG was detected in serum with a commercial ELISA kit to determine HCMV serostatus. Peripheral blood mononuclear cells were isolated from blood by Ficoll density gradient centrifugation. The germline V gene sets CDR1 to SGHDT and CDR2 to YYEEEE. The CDR3 covers 12 residues, taking in both the cysteine and the phenylalanine. DNA is not recorded here. Comments on this clonotype: Its antigen is currently not known.

The sequenced sample was blood T cells: a sorted CD56 or NKG2C T cell subset, CD4+ or CD8+ T cells, or bulk PBMC T cells (not recorded which). The TCR sequence derives from a woman aged 18 to 75 in good health. The receptor chain draws on TRBV5-6 and TRBJ1-1. This receptor has the CDR3 CASSLLMSEAFF.